These 9 T cell receptor beta chains came from one sample sequenced in a study of post-analysis software for immune sequencing data. Whole-study results and caveats: Five TRBV segments were significantly more frequent in patients than in controls. TRBV5-6, TRBV5-1 and TRBV20-1 were among these segments.

Their antigens remain unidentified. Included in the TCR beta cDNA libraries were unique molecular identifiers. From the PCR reads, TCRdb called clonotypes with MiXCR, one entry per CDR3 protein. The table records under 900,000 distinct CDR3 sequences, approximately 50% of them present only once. The sample consisted of blood. All receptors derive from a girl aged 10 to 17 with multiple sclerosis.

This chain joins TRBV5-1 and TRBJ2-6; possible D gene TRBD1, 6 bases. This CDR3 is built from 17 residues. From germline, CDR1 is SGHRS and CDR2 YFSETQ. The V gene lost 3 bases and the J gene lost 2 bases, with 15 bases spanning the gap. In DNA form, the CDR3 reads TGCGCCAGCAGCTCAGGACAGTTAAGGGCTGGGGCCAACGTCCTGACTTTC. Translated: CASSSGQLRAGANVLTF.

The chain uses TRBV5-1 and TRBJ2-6; D is unclear. From germline, CDR1 is SGHRS and CDR2 YFSETQ. Between the trimmed V and J ends, which lost 5 bases and 2 bases, there was a span of 5 bases. The CDR3 consists of 13 residues. Here the CDR3 DNA reads TGCGCCAGCAGAACTCCTGGGGCCAACGTCCTGACTTTC. The encoded protein is CASRTPGANVLTF. The variable domain in full, with the rest retrieved from reference TRBV5-1 and TRBJ2-6, is KAGVTQTPRYLIKTRGQQVTLSCSPISGHRSVSWYQQTPGQGLQFLFEYFSETQRNKGNFPGRFSGRQFSNSRSEMNVSTLELGDSALYLCASRTPGANVLTFGAGSRLTVL.

The chain is built from TRBV11-2 and TRBJ2-3; 8 nucleotides align to TRBD2. The germline gives CDR1 SGHAT, CDR2 FQNNGV. The CDR3 covers 14 residues. The ends lost 5 bases at V and 4 bases at J; junction bases unmatched: 5. The CDR3 nucleotides read TGTGCCAGCAGCCGGGGGGGGGAGGCAGATACGCAGTATTTT. Translated: CASSRGGEADTQYF. The full variable domain, completed using reference TRBV11-2 and TRBJ2-3, is EAGVAQSPRYKIIEKRQSVAFWCNPISGHATLYWYQQILGQGPKLLIQFQNNGVVDDSQLPKDRFSAERLKGVDSTLKIQPAKLEDSAVYLCASSRGGEADTQYFGPGTRLTVL.

In this sample, this clonotype turned up a few times. V usage is TRBV5-1 and J usage is TRBJ1-5, with 12 positions matching TRBD1. The CDR3 is made up of 15 amino acids. J lost 3 bases, V lost 4 bases, and 2 bases had no gene match. CDR1 and CDR2 from the germline V gene are SGHRS and YFSETQ. This CDR3 reads CASSPGQGANQPQHF. For the CDR3, the DNA is TGCGCCAGCAGCCCGGGACAGGGGGCCAATCAGCCCCAGCATTTT.

V gene TRBV6-2 or TRBV6-3 combines with J gene TRBJ1-5; D remains ambiguous. There are 14 residues in the CDR3. CDR1 is MNHEY and CDR2 is SVGEGT in the germline V gene. Trimming took off 8 bases at V and 4 bases at J, with 15 bases between the two ends. CDR3 loop: CASGNRPENQPQHF. The CDR3 nucleotides are TGTGCCAGCGGCAACAGACCAGAGAATCAGCCCCAGCATTTT.

This clonotype has only a few counts. The chain links TRBV7-9 to TRBJ2-7; possibly TRBD1 for D (5 bases). The CDR3 is 12 amino acids. V lost 3 bases to trimming and J lost 6 bases, with 9 bases between them. Germline CDR1 is SEHNR and CDR2 is FQNEAQ (reference sequence). This chain's CDR3 is CASSLIQGEQYF. The CDR3 bases are TGTGCCAGCAGCTTGATTCAGGGCGAGCAGTACTTC.

This clonotype has a handful of counts. The chain carries TRBV27 and TRBJ2-4; TRBD1 aligns across 7 bases. The CDR3 length is 14 residues. Trimming removed 6 bases from V and 9 bases from J; junction bases left unmatched: 11. Germline assignment: CDR1 MNHEY and CDR2 SMNVEV (reference sequence). The CDR3 DNA is TGTGCCAGCAGAAGAACCGGGACAGTGCCCATTCAGTACTTC. This sequence encodes CASRRTGTVPIQYF.

V usage is TRBV6-1 and J usage is TRBJ2-7; TRBD2 is a possible D gene (6 bases). This CDR3 contains 19 residues. Germline V gene sequence: CDR1 MNHNS, CDR2 SASEGT. The V end was cut by 8 bases, the J end by 2 bases, with 31 bases between. This CDR3 is CASGTLPPTAGRRTYEQYF. The CDR3, as DNA: TGTGCCAGCGGGACTCTCCCCCCTACGGCGGGACGACGAACCTACGAGCAGTACTTC.

There are a few counts of this clonotype. The V gene is TRBV4-2, the J gene TRBJ2-7; TRBD2 is a possible D gene (5 bases). V was cut by 1 base and J by 6 bases, with 10 bases left in between. CDR1 is LGHNA and CDR2 is YNFKEQ in the germline V gene. This CDR3 region has 13 residues. In DNA form, the CDR3 reads TGTGCCAGCAGCCAAGGGGGAGAATTCGAGCAGTACTTC. Protein: CASSQGGEFEQYF.